The TCR beta chain described here comes from a study of T cell responses to AZD1222 COVID-19 vaccine. About this clone itself: Antigen: not known.

Generated by immunoSEQ multiplex PCR, the TCRdb table keeps only in-frame clones and is missing some. The profile shows about 130,000 clones, roughly 85% of them singletons. Whole-study findings and limits: At 160-218 and 743-854, vaccine-associated CD4 TCRs were dominant, and they spanned spike.

The CDR3 spans 13 residues. Germline CDR1 and CDR2: GTSNPN and SVGIG (reference sequence). Losses at the gene ends were 7 bases for V and 8 bases for J; bases not matched to a gene: 7. The sequence was collected from an adult in good health. The sequencing here drew on peripheral blood, taken on day 0 of AZD1222 vaccination. The V call is TRBV30, the J call TRBJ2-4; 11 nucleotides align to TRBD1. The CDR3 here is CASSLDRGHIQYF. The CDR3 bases are TGTGCCTCATCCTTGGACAGGGGGCACATTCAGTACTTC. Full variable domain (rest looked up from reference TRBV30 and TRBJ2-4): SQTIHQWPATLVQPVGSPLSLECTVEGTSNPNLYWYRQAAGRGLQLLFYSVGIGQISSEVPQNLSASRPQDRQFILSSKKLLLSDSGFYLCASSLDRGHIQYFGAGTRLSVL.